This TCR beta chain was sequenced for a study of OX40 agonist ivuxolimab in advanced cancers. Assay used: immunoSEQ multiplex PCR; TCRdb lists only in-frame clones, some missing. Altogether approximately 14,000 clones are present, 65% to 75% being singletons, with the ten largest covering less than 40%. The CDR3 totals 10 residues. V was cut by 4 bases and J by 5 bases, with 0 bases left in between. Looked up from germline, CDR1 is LNHDA and CDR2 is SQIVND (reference sequence). The specimen was CD4+ or CD8+ T cells sorted from blood, collected in a trial of the OX40 agonist ivuxolimab. This TCR was recovered from an adult with an advanced solid tumor such as melanoma, head and neck, liver or kidney cancer. The V and J genes are TRBV19 and TRBJ1-3; D is undetermined. This CDR3 is CASSRNTIYF. The CDR3 DNA is TGTGCCAGTAGTAGAAACACCATATATTTT.